Listed here is a single TCR beta chain. Negatively enriched CD4+ T cells were divided by CD45RA into naive and memory. This record comes from a study of shared clonotypes between healthy human individuals. Libraries were prepared by immunoSEQ multiplex PCR; TCRdb keeps only in-frame clonotypes and omits some of them. The table has approximately 2.3 million clones, 85% to 95% seen once. CDR1 is SGHRS, CDR2 YFSETQ, per germline. The CDR3 totals 14 residues. V shed 4 bases, J shed 6 bases, and the junction held 8 bases outside the gene matches. The clonotype originates from a man younger than 35 in good health. Some clones in this sample may be carry-over from other donors' samples. The sample was naive CD4+ T cells from PBMCs. Subset denoted: CD45RA+ positively selected. The chain uses TRBV5-1 and TRBJ1-2; 8 positions agree with TRBD1. The CDR3 DNA is TGCGCCAGCAGCGGACCGGGACAGGCCCATGGCTACACCTTC. It specifies CASSGPGQAHGYTF.